The present entry profiles one TCR beta chain with its context. Its antigen is unknown. One junction end does not reproduce the germline sequence, and a read error may be involved. This specimen comes from a study of T cell repertoires in cytomegalovirus infection. TCRdb re-analysed the reads in MiXCR, keeping a single row per CDR3 protein. Among about 46,000 distinct CDR3 sequences, around 18% were seen once, and the ten largest hold roughly 53%. Sample: CD8+ T cells from cultured PBMCs, taken from culture after CMV antigen stimulation. The TCR comes from a human donor in good health (CMV status not recorded). Some clones in this sample may be carry-over from other donors' samples.

The CDR3 bases are TGTGCCAGCAGCTTGGACACCCCCTACGATCAGTACTTC. This sequence encodes CASSLDTPYDQYF. The chain has TRBV5-4 and TRBJ2-7; D is unclear. The CDR3 has 13 amino acids. Germline values: CDR1 SGHNT, CDR2 YYREEE (reference sequence).